Listed below are T cell receptor beta chains from one sample, sequenced in a study of identical twins. TCRdb reanalysed the 5' RACE reads using MiXCR and keeps one entry per CDR3 protein. The repertoire includes 650,000 to 750,000 distinct CDR3 sequences, approximately 22% of them detected once, and roughly 4.3% sits in the top ten. The same data also went into a second study, on T cells expressing NK-cell markers.

Sequenced sample: PBMCs. The origin of the receptors is a young woman in good health. Each CDR3 is given with its conserved first and last residue. Fields, in order: J gene, clone size, D gene, V gene, CDR3 protein, CDR3 DNA. The D gene is left open where the match is weak. Part of the rows lack a size; the others show once, few, many or a class for expanded clones.

>TRBJ2-5|-|TRBD2|TRBV9
CASSVVLAGGGETQYF
TGTGCCAGCAGCGTAGTCCTAGCGGGGGGCGGAGAGACCCAGTACTTC
>TRBJ1-2|-|-|TRBV7-9
CATDNYGYTF
TGTGCCACAGACAACTATGGCTACACCTTC
>TRBJ2-3|-|-|TRBV7-2
CASSLVRVGSSGTQYF
TGTGCCAGCAGCTTAGTCAGGGTGGGGTCATCGGGTACGCAGTATTTT
>TRBJ2-2|-|-|TRBV20-1
CSAGGGRGELFF
TGCAGTGCTGGGGGGGGGCGCGGGGAGCTGTTTTTT
>TRBJ1-2|many|-|TRBV12-3/TRBV12-4
CASSFGGPANGYTF
TGTGCCAGCAGTTTCGGGGGGCCCGCCAATGGCTACACCTTC
>TRBJ2-7|many|-|TRBV12-3/TRBV12-4
CASSLGTGRYEQYF
TGTGCCAGCAGCTTAGGTACAGGGCGGTACGAGCAGTACTTC
>TRBJ1-5|-|-|TRBV30
CAWSVGYSNQPQHF
TGTGCCTGGAGTGTAGGCTATAGCAATCAGCCCCAGCATTTT
>TRBJ2-5|-|TRBD2|TRBV4-1
CASSHGGGDETQYF
TGCGCCAGCAGCCACGGCGGGGGAGATGAGACCCAGTACTTC
>TRBJ2-1|few|TRBD2|TRBV10-1
CASSEPGLAGKFF
TGCGCCAGCAGTGAGCCGGGACTAGCGGGAAAGTTCTTC
>TRBJ2-7|many|-|TRBV20-1
CSASPTPAYEQYF
TGCAGTGCTAGTCCGACACCCGCCTACGAGCAGTACTTC
>TRBJ2-3|few|-|TRBV6-5
CASSYSIERRGTYF
TGTGCCAGCAGTTACTCGATCGAACGTAGGGGGACGTATTTT
>TRBJ2-1|-|-|TRBV27
CASSLSGSGAYNEQFF
TGTGCCAGCAGTTTATCAGGGTCGGGGGCCTACAATGAGCAGTTCTTC
>TRBJ1-1|-|-|TRBV21-1
CASSTQKGDTEAFF
TGTGCCAGCAGCACTCAGAAAGGGGACACTGAAGCTTTCTTT
>TRBJ2-1|few|TRBD2|TRBV3-1
CASSQGRRAGAYNEQFF
TGTGCCAGCAGCCAAGGTCGGAGGGCGGGGGCCTACAATGAGCAGTTCTTC
>TRBJ1-1|many|-|TRBV7-9
CASSLGSGTEAFF
TGTGCCAGCAGTTTAGGTAGTGGGACTGAAGCTTTCTTT
>TRBJ2-3|many|TRBD2|TRBV15
CATSSRSIAGLADTQYF
TGTGCCACCAGCAGCCGATCCATAGCGGGGTTGGCAGATACGCAGTATTTT
>TRBJ2-2|-|TRBD1|TRBV5-1
CASSLGQGDLMTGELFF
TGCGCCAGCAGCTTGGGACAGGGGGACCTAATGACCGGGGAGCTGTTTTTT
>TRBJ2-7|-|TRBD2|TRBV20-1
CSARDQGGLAGGRYEQYF
TGCAGTGCTAGAGATCAGGGAGGGCTAGCGGGAGGGAGGTACGAGCAGTACTTC
>TRBJ2-1|-|-|TRBV12-3/TRBV12-4
CASSSQEYYNEQFF
TGTGCCAGCAGTTCACAGGAGTACTACAATGAGCAGTTCTTC
>TRBJ1-4|-|-|TRBV6-5
CASSFPSGVEEKLFF
TGTGCCAGCAGTTTCCCGTCGGGGGTCGAAGAAAAACTGTTTTTT
>TRBJ1-1|few|-|TRBV9
CASSVRQGAEAFF
TGTGCCAGCAGCGTACGCCAGGGAGCTGAAGCTTTCTTT
>TRBJ2-3|few|-|TRBV4-1
CASSQDGTFPDTQYF
TGCGCCAGCAGCCAAGATGGAACGTTTCCAGATACGCAGTATTTT
>TRBJ2-7|-|-|TRBV10-3
CAISAEYEQYF
TGTGCCATCAGTGCGGAGTACGAGCAGTACTTC
>TRBJ2-1|-|TRBD2|TRBV7-8
CASSKLAGDAYNEQFF
TGTGCCAGCAGCAAACTAGCGGGGGACGCCTACAATGAGCAGTTCTTC
>TRBJ2-5|few|-|TRBV20-1
CSASRGLNEATQYF
TGCAGTGCTAGCCGGGGACTCAACGAAGCGACCCAGTACTTC
>TRBJ2-7|-|-|TRBV15
CATSRDSGEQYF
TGTGCCACCAGCAGAGACTCCGGGGAGCAGTACTTC
>TRBJ2-1|-|-|TRBV20-1
CSGRGGAGNEQFF
TGCAGTGGTCGTGGGGGCGCCGGCAATGAGCAGTTCTTC
>TRBJ2-5|few|-|TRBV7-2
CASSLRKGAQYF
TGTGCCAGCAGCTTAAGGAAGGGGGCCCAGTACTTC
>TRBJ2-3|few|TRBD2|TRBV20-1
CSASGGAGRPLDTQYF
TGCAGTGCTAGCGGGGGGGCGGGACGGCCACTTGATACGCAGTATTTT
>TRBJ2-1|-|-|TRBV4-3
CASSQDVQRGAPFF
TGCGCCAGCAGCCAAGACGTACAAAGGGGGGCTCCGTTCTTC
>TRBJ2-1|many|-|TRBV3-1
CASSQSPSLTYNEQFF
TGTGCCAGCAGCCAAAGTCCTAGCTTGACCTACAATGAGCAGTTCTTC
>TRBJ2-5|-|-|TRBV6-1
CAVSDEGETQYF
TGTGCCGTTTCCGACGAGGGAGAGACCCAGTACTTC
>TRBJ1-5|many|-|TRBV12-3/TRBV12-4
CASSKRGGQPQHF
TGTGCCAGCAGTAAGAGAGGGGGTCAGCCCCAGCATTTT
>TRBJ1-1|few|-|TRBV7-2
CASSFLPDSSGRAFF
TGTGCCAGCAGCTTTCTCCCTGATAGTTCGGGTCGAGCTTTCTTT
>TRBJ1-2|few|TRBD1|TRBV12-3/TRBV12-4
CASTRQGYYGYTF
TGTGCCAGCACCAGACAGGGTTACTATGGCTACACCTTC
>TRBJ1-6|-|TRBD1|TRBV2
CAGGQSSSYNSPLHF
TGTGCCGGGGGACAGTCTAGCTCCTATAATTCACCCCTCCACTTT
>TRBJ2-7|-|TRBD2|TRBV3-1
CASSQWTSRDEQYF
TGTGCCAGCAGCCAATGGACTAGCAGGGACGAGCAGTACTTC
>TRBJ2-2|-|TRBD2|TRBV12-3/TRBV12-4
CASSLRPAGATGELFF
TGTGCCAGCAGTTTACGCCCAGCGGGGGCCACCGGGGAGCTGTTTTTT
>TRBJ2-7|-|-|TRBV6-2/TRBV6-3
CASSYFLARSYEQYF
TGTGCCAGCAGTTACTTCCTAGCGAGATCCTACGAGCAGTACTTC
>TRBJ2-1|few|-|TRBV5-6
CASRDGIRSYNEQFF
TGTGCCAGCAGGGACGGGATTCGCTCCTACAATGAGCAGTTCTTC
>TRBJ2-3|-|TRBD2|TRBV9
CASSAPHGLAGAEDTQYF
TGTGCCAGCAGCGCCCCCCACGGACTAGCGGGGGCTGAAGATACGCAGTATTTT